This passage covers 22 T cell receptor beta chains from one sample sequenced in a study of T cells after yellow fever vaccination. One entry per CDR3 protein, called by TCRdb with MiXCR from the 5' RACE reads. The repertoire holds around 340,000 distinct CDR3 sequences, roughly an eighth seen once, with approximately 3.3% in the top ten. This material consisted of CD4+ T cells sorted from PBMCs, taken 15 days after the yellow fever booster vaccination. Receptors were obtained from a man between 18 and 35 years old who received the YFV17D yellow fever vaccine.

This clonotype was detected a few times. The junction does not match germline at one end; this may be a read error. The rearrangement joins TRBV4-3 to TRBJ1-1, with D possibly being TRBD1 (6 bases). This CDR3 comprises 15 residues. Per germline, CDR1 LGHNA and CDR2 YSLEER. Written as DNA, the CDR3 is TGCGCCAGCAGCCAAGATCCAGACAGGAACACTGAATCTTTCTTT. Residues: CASSQDPDRNTESFF.

The table lists this clonotype with many counts. The gene calls are TRBV4-1 and TRBJ2-7; 9 nucleotides align to TRBD1. Germline V lookup: CDR1 MGHRA, CDR2 YSYEKL. The trim removed 3 bases at V and 5 bases at J, leaving 2 bases unmatched. This CDR3 has 13 amino acids. The CDR3 reads CASSQRQGDEQYV. In nucleotides, the CDR3 is TGCGCCAGCAGCCAGAGACAGGGGGACGAGCAGTACGTC.

This clonotype was seen at least ten times. The V and J genes are TRBV7-2 and TRBJ2-7; a possible D gene is TRBD1 (6 bases). The CDR3 has 14 residues. Germline CDR1 reads SGHTA; CDR2 reads FQGNSA. V lost 0 bases and J 2 bases, leaving 8 bases between the germline ends. The CDR3 loop is CASSLAAGAYEQYV. CDR3 coding DNA: TGTGCCAGCAGCTTAGCGGCAGGGGCCTACGAGCAGTACGTC.

The CDR3 reads CATSDPSRGSYGYTF. Here the CDR3 DNA reads TGTGCCACCAGTGATCCTTCCAGGGGTAGCTATGGCTACACCTTC. The gene calls are TRBV24-1 and TRBJ1-2; possible D gene TRBD1, 6 bases. The CDR3 length is 15 residues. V lost 3 bases and J lost 4, with 14 bases in between. Germline assignment: CDR1 KGHDR and CDR2 SFDVKD.

At least ten counts were recorded for this clonotype. The chain is built from TRBV6-6 and TRBJ2-7, with D perhaps TRBD2 (5 bases). V lost 2 bases to trimming and J lost 7 bases, with 12 bases between them. Germline V lookup: CDR1 MNHNY, CDR2 SVGAGI (reference sequence). The CDR3 sequence is 13 residues long. CDR3 bases: TGTGCCAGCAGTTACGGTATCCCGGGGGAGCAGTACGTC. Protein sequence: CASSYGIPGEQYV.

This clonotype was recorded a few times. This chain joins TRBV29-1 and TRBJ2-1; D not resolved. V lost 6 bases, J lost 2 bases, and 14 bases lay in between. The CDR3 covers 14 residues. Per germline, CDR1 SQVTM and CDR2 ANQGSEA. The CDR3 DNA reads as TGCAGCGTCCGACGTACCCCTACCTACAATGAGCAGTTCTTC. It specifies CSVRRTPTYNEQFF.

This clonotype was seen many times. The V gene is TRBV6-6, the J gene TRBJ1-3; tentative D call: TRBD1 (6 bases). The CDR3 is 14 residues long. CDR1 is MNHNY and CDR2 is SVGAGI in the germline V gene (reference sequence). V lost 6 bases, J lost 0 bases, and 9 bases lay in between. The CDR3 spells CASRPGHSGNTIYF. CDR3 DNA sequence: TGTGCCAGCAGGCCGGGACACTCTGGAAACACCATATATTTT.

The table lists this clonotype with a few counts. The V gene is TRBV6-5, the J gene TRBJ2-1, with 7 positions matching TRBD2. With V trimmed by 0 bases and J by 8 bases, 7 bases remained unmatched. Germline V CDR1 and CDR2: MNHEY, SVGAGI. The length of the CDR3 is 15 residues. The CDR3 is CASSYSISGGYEQFF. CDR3 DNA sequence: TGTGCCAGCAGTTACTCGATCTCGGGGGGATATGAGCAGTTCTTC.

The chain combines TRBV6-5 with TRBJ1-2; TRBD1 is a possible D gene (5 bases). Germline V gene lookup returns CDR1 MNHEY and CDR2 SVGAGI. The CDR3 sequence is 15 residues long. V was pared by 7 bases and J by 8 bases, with 23 bases between. The CDR3 coding sequence is TGTGCCAGCACCTCCCTCCCGATGGGGGTTTTCGGCTACACCTTC. Translation gives CASTSLPMGVFGYTF.

This clonotype was seen only a few times. The CDR3 spells CASSPRGGVTAFF. Written as DNA, the CDR3 is TGCGCCAGCAGCCCTCGGGGGGGAGTGACCGCTTTCTTT. The chain combines TRBV5-1 with TRBJ1-1, with D possibly matching TRBD1 (5 bases). The CDR3 is 13 amino acids. Germline assignment: CDR1 SGHRS and CDR2 YFSETQ. The ends were cut back, 4 bases at V and 11 bases at J, with 18 bases in the middle.

This clonotype was counted many times. The J gene is TRBJ1-5, the V gene TRBV12-3 or TRBV12-4; 12 positions agree with TRBD1. The CDR3 loop spans 17 amino acids. Trimming took 4 bases from V and 2 from J; bases not matched to a gene: 6. This chain's CDR3 is CASSSRGTGGRNQPQHF. In DNA, the CDR3 is TGTGCCAGCAGTTCCCGAGGGACAGGGGGCCGCAATCAGCCCCAGCATTTT.

This clonotype was seen only a few times. This chain links TRBV6-6 with TRBJ1-2, with 7 bases aligning to TRBD1. Germline V gene lookup returns CDR1 MNHNY and CDR2 SVGAGI (reference sequence). The CDR3 has 12 amino acids. Trimming at V came to 8 bases and at J to 3 bases, leaving 3 bases not matched to a gene. The CDR3 reads CASGDSDYGYTF. DNA of the CDR3: TGTGCCAGCGGGGACAGCGACTATGGCTACACCTTC.

This clonotype showed up just a few times. The gene calls are TRBV5-1 and TRBJ2-5, with D maybe TRBD1 (6 bases). The germline V and J ends were trimmed by 0 bases and 1 base, with 13 bases remaining between them. Germline V gene data show CDR1 as SGHRS and CDR2 as YFSETQ. The CDR3 sequence is 16 residues long. For the CDR3, the DNA is TGCGCCAGCAGCTTGGGGGGGCAGGCCCTCCAAGAGACCCAGTACTTC. Translated, it gives CASSLGGQALQETQYF.

The J gene is TRBJ2-1, the V gene TRBV11-1, with 8 bases fitting TRBD2. The CDR3 runs to 16 residues. Germline V CDR1 and CDR2: SGHAT, FQDESV (reference sequence). After removal of 5 bases from V and 4 bases from J, the junction contained 10 bases not matched to a gene. CDR3 in DNA: TGTGCCAGCAGCCTGGGCCAGCGGGGGCCTTACAATGAGCAGTTCTTC. It translates to CASSLGQRGPYNEQFF.

Only one count was recorded for this clonotype. The chain couples TRBV5-5 to TRBJ2-3; TRBD1 or TRBD2 may be the D gene (5 bases each). The length of the CDR3 is 16 residues. Germline-derived CDR1 and CDR2 are SGHKS and YYEKEE (reference sequence). Trimming pared 6 bases from V and 6 bases from J, leaving 23 bases between. The CDR3: CASTVPGTTVGDTQYF. CDR3 DNA sequence: TGTGCCAGCACCGTTCCCGGGACGACCGTCGGGGATACGCAGTATTTT.

The gene calls are TRBV20-1 and TRBJ1-6; 9 bases are shared with TRBD1. This CDR3 is 14 amino acids long. With V trimmed by 5 bases and J by 7 bases, 6 bases remained unmatched. CDR1 is DFQATT and CDR2 is SNEGSKA in the germline V gene (reference sequence). CDR3 amino acids: CSAGWDRENSPLHF. CDR3 nucleotide sequence: TGCAGTGCTGGGTGGGACAGGGAGAATTCACCCCTCCACTTT.

In this sample, this clonotype turned up a few times. The chain carries TRBV7-6 and TRBJ2-5; D is possibly TRBD1 (5 bases). Germline values: CDR1 SGHVS, CDR2 FNYEAQ. V was shortened by 1 base and J by 7 bases, with 10 bases between the two germline ends. This CDR3 region has 13 residues. The DNA for the CDR3 is TGTGCCAGCAGCTTAGTGGGGCTCGGGACCCAGTACTTC. Its protein product is CASSLVGLGTQYF.

This clonotype was observed a few times. This sequence joins TRBV4-3 and TRBJ2-1, with TRBD2 matching 9 bases. The germline V gene encodes CDR1 LGHNA and CDR2 YSLEER. The CDR3 covers 14 residues. The J segment lost 13 bases and the V segment lost 3 bases, leaving 10 bases of the junction unmatched. CDR3 residues: CASSQAGGTGFQFF. The CDR3 region has the DNA TGCGCCAGCAGCCAGGCGGGGGGGACCGGTTTCCAGTTCTTC.

J is TRBJ2-7 and V is TRBV7-2; D not resolved. Germline CDR1 SGHTA, CDR2 FQGNSA. The CDR3 is made up of 14 amino acids. V was trimmed by 2 bases and J by 1 base, leaving 9 bases between them. CDR3 nucleotides: TGTGCCAGCAGCTTAAGCAGGACGTCCTACGAGCAGTACGTC. This translates into CASSLSRTSYEQYV.

This clonotype has just a few counts. The V gene is TRBV29-1, the J gene TRBJ2-5; 8 nucleotides agree with TRBD1. J lost 5 bases, V lost 4 bases, and 6 bases had no gene match. This CDR3 comprises 13 residues. Germline CDR1 and CDR2: SQVTM and ANQGSEA. The CDR3, as DNA: TGCAGCGTTGGGGGGACAGGCGGGGAGACCCAGTACTTC. Protein product: CSVGGTGGETQYF.

This clonotype appeared a few times. The chain joins TRBV30 to TRBJ1-6; 7 bases map to TRBD1. Trimming took 2 bases from V and 7 from J; bases not matched to a gene: 8. Germline V gives CDR1 GTSNPN, CDR2 SVGIG (reference sequence). This CDR3 is built from 15 residues. The CDR3 DNA reads as TGTGCCTGGAGTTTGGAAGGACAGGTGAATTCACCCCTCCACTTT. Encoded protein: CAWSLEGQVNSPLHF.

The rearrangement uses TRBV7-2 and TRBJ2-1; 10 nucleotides match TRBD1. After removal of 4 bases from V and 9 bases from J, the junction contained 9 bases not matched to a gene. Germline lookup yields CDR1 SGHTA and CDR2 FQGNSA. This CDR3 is 15 amino acids long. The CDR3 coding sequence is TGTGCCAGCAGCTCGGGACAGGGGATGGTGGGTGAGCAGTTCTTC. Translation: CASSSGQGMVGEQFF. Supplemented by reference TRBV7-2 and TRBJ2-1, the full variable domain reads GAGVSQSPSNKVTEKGKDVELRCDPISGHTALYWYRQSLGQGLEFLIYFQGNSAPDKSGLPSDRFSAERTGGSVSTLTIQRTQQEDSAVYLCASSSGQGMVGEQFFGPGTRLTVL.